One and the same sample provided the 19 T cell receptor beta chains below, sequenced in a study of regulatory and conventional T cells in RAG deficiency (dated by TCRdb to the late 2010s). Before genomic DNA extraction, conventional CD4+ T cells were isolated from blood as CD25-low CD127-high cells. Library construction relied on the immunoSEQ multiplex PCR assay. In TCRdb, the immuneACCESS table is reduced to in-frame sequences with V and J assigned. These tables do not hold every clone; where another copy was compared, an unresolved V gene accounts for under half, and the others remain unexplained. The sample contains approximately 21,000 clones, 95% to 96% of them found a single time. Roughly 1.3% of the sample is taken by the ten largest. These same records also appear under a second study, on regulatory T cells. The other study reports the following: The multiplex PCR relied on 52 forward TRBV primers and 13 reverse TRBJ primers, and amplification bias was corrected through assay-based and computational methods.

The sample was CD25- CD4+ T cells sorted from blood. All receptors come from a human donor in good health.

V usage is TRBV7-9 and J usage is TRBJ2-6; 7 positions agree with TRBD1. CDR3 length: 16 residues. The trim removed 5 bases at V and 6 bases at J, leaving 10 bases unmatched. CDR1 is SEHNR, CDR2 FQNEAQ, per germline (reference sequence). CDR3 in amino acids: CASSPSSGGAANVLTF. For the CDR3, the DNA is TGTGCCAGCAGCCCGAGTTCAGGGGGTGCGGCCAACGTCCTGACTTTC. The complete variable domain, with remaining parts taken from reference TRBV7-9 and TRBJ2-6, reads DTGVSQNPRHKITKRGQNVTFRCDPISEHNRLYWYRQTLGQGPEFLTYFQNEAQLEKSRLLSDRFSAERPKGSFSTLEIQRTEQGDSAMYLCASSPSSGGAANVLTFGAGSRLTVL.

The CDR3 DNA sequence: TGTGCCATCGGCTCAGGACAGCTGGCTGACTACGAGCAGTACTTC. It yields the protein CAIGSGQLADYEQYF. The rearrangement links TRBV10-3 to TRBJ2-7; D might be TRBD1 (6 bases). The CDR3 is 15 residues long. Germline CDR1 is ENHRY and CDR2 is SYGVKD. V was trimmed by 8 bases and J by 3 bases, leaving 20 bases between them.

The chain recombines TRBV27 with TRBJ1-4; D gene ambiguous. Germline V lookup: CDR1 MNHEY, CDR2 SMNVEV (reference sequence). With 8 bases removed from V and 8 bases from J, the gap between germline ends came to 18 bases. This CDR3 contains 14 residues. The CDR3, as DNA: TGTGCCAGCTCCCGAAGTCCACGCGCGGAAAAACTGTTTTTT. Its protein product is CASSRSPRAEKLFF.

The chain joins TRBV7-9 to TRBJ2-2; unclear D gene. In germline, CDR1 is SEHNR, CDR2 FQNEAQ (reference sequence). This CDR3 spans 14 amino acids. Trimming took 2 bases from V and 5 from J, leaving 9 bases between them. The chain's CDR3 is CASSLISVTGELFF. For the CDR3, the DNA is TGTGCCAGCAGCTTAATCTCGGTAACCGGGGAGCTGTTTTTT.

CDR3 in amino acids: CAWSVPISGGLYNEQFF. In DNA, the CDR3 is TGTGCCTGGAGTGTACCCATTAGCGGGGGGTTGTACAATGAGCAGTTCTTC. The chain recombines TRBV30 with TRBJ2-1; 10 bases are a match to TRBD2. This CDR3 contains 17 residues. Trimming cost V 0 bases and J 4 bases; bases outside gene matches: 9. Per germline, CDR1 GTSNPN and CDR2 SVGIG (reference sequence).

The V and J genes are TRBV18 and TRBJ2-5; possible D gene TRBD2, 5 bases. V lost 3 bases to trimming and J lost 5 bases, with 13 bases between them. CDR3 length: 14 amino acids. Germline V gene sequence: CDR1 KGHSH, CDR2 LQKENI. CDR3 residues: CASSPGREIETQYF. CDR3 nucleotides: TGTGCCAGCTCACCTGGCCGGGAAATCGAGACCCAGTACTTC.

The chain combines TRBV9 with TRBJ2-3; a possible D gene is TRBD2 (5 bases). CDR3 length equals 15 residues. From germline, CDR1 is SGDLS and CDR2 YYNGEE. V gave up 2 bases and J gave up 6 bases, with 16 bases separating them. CDR3 bases: TGTGCCAGCAGCGTTGGGAGAGGGTTATACGATACGCAGTATTTT. The encoded protein is CASSVGRGLYDTQYF. The whole variable domain, remainder taken from reference TRBV9 and TRBJ2-3, is DSGVTQTPKHLITATGQRVTLRCSPRSGDLSVYWYQQSLDQGLQFLIQYYNGEERAKGNILERFSAQQFPDLHSELNLSSLELGDSALYFCASSVGRGLYDTQYFGPGTRLTVL.

V usage is TRBV5-1 and J usage is TRBJ1-2, with D uncertain. Germline CDR1 reads SGHRS; CDR2 reads YFSETQ. The CDR3 consists of 14 residues. Trimming pared 5 bases from V and 2 bases from J, leaving 13 bases between. The CDR3 DNA is TGCGCCAGCAGTCCTGGCAGGCAAAACTATGGCTACACCTTC. Residues: CASSPGRQNYGYTF.

This clone was seen a single time. The CDR3 nucleotides read TGTGCCAGCAGCTTGGCCGGTCAGGGGATCTATGGCTACACCTTC. Translation gives CASSLAGQGIYGYTF. The chain couples TRBV5-4 to TRBJ1-2, with D possibly TRBD1 on 6 matching bases. The germline V and J ends were trimmed by 0 bases and 4 bases, with 13 bases remaining between them. Germline values: CDR1 SGHNT, CDR2 YYREEE (reference sequence). The CDR3 totals 15 residues.

About this clone: Other DNA sequences of this sample code for an identical CDR3. CDR3 sequence (DNA): TGTGCCAGCAGTGAATGGGGAGACTCACCCCTCCACTTT. Its protein is CASSEWGDSPLHF. The J gene is TRBJ1-6, the V gene TRBV6-1; D unclear. CDR1 and CDR2 (germline): MNHNS, SASEGT. The V and J ends lost 2 bases and 10 bases respectively, with 9 bases between them. This CDR3 is built from 13 residues.

This rearrangement joins TRBV30 to TRBJ2-3, with TRBD2 as a possible D gene (6 bases). Between the trimmed V and J ends, which lost 3 bases and 3 bases, there was a span of 7 bases. The CDR3 has 12 residues. From germline, CDR1 is GTSNPN and CDR2 SVGIG (reference sequence). CDR3 region: CAWSGGTDTQYF. The CDR3 bases are TGTGCCTGGAGCGGGGGAACAGATACGCAGTATTTT.

As to this clone: One end of the junction varies from germline; a read error may be responsible. The sample carries other DNA sequences with the same CDR3. The J gene is TRBJ1-6, the V gene TRBV6-5; weak D call: TRBD1 (6 bases). The V gene's germline CDR1 is MNHEY and CDR2 SVGAGI. The CDR3 covers 14 residues. CDR3 coding DNA: TGTGCCAGCAATAGGGGGACGGTTAATTCCCCCCTCCACTTT. The encoded protein is CASNRGTVNSPLHF.

This chain uses TRBV29-1 with TRBJ1-1; D perhaps matches TRBD1 (6 bases). The V and J ends lost 4 bases and 1 base respectively, with 13 bases between them. The CDR3 runs to 14 residues. Per germline, CDR1 SQVTM and CDR2 ANQGSEA. The CDR3 loop is CSVGGGAKNTEAFF. The CDR3 DNA follows: TGCAGCGTTGGGGGGGGCGCGAAGAACACTGAAGCTTTCTTT.

The chain links TRBV7-8 to TRBJ1-1; D remains unclear. Trimming took off 5 bases at V and 0 bases at J, with 7 bases between the two ends. This CDR3 comprises 13 residues. CDR1 is SGHVS and CDR2 is FQNEAQ in the germline V gene. The CDR3 DNA is TGTGCCAGCAGCGTCTCGTTGAACACTGAAGCTTTCTTT. It yields the protein CASSVSLNTEAFF.

V is TRBV27 and J is TRBJ1-1, with D uncertain. Germline lookup yields CDR1 MNHEY and CDR2 SMNVEV (reference sequence). V was trimmed by 8 bases and J by 2 bases, leaving 12 bases between them. This CDR3 contains 13 residues. The CDR3, as DNA: TGTGCCAGCCAATTAACACGCAACACTGAAGCTTTCTTT. Protein sequence: CASQLTRNTEAFF.

In this sample, this clone turned up once. V gene TRBV5-1 combines with J gene TRBJ2-1; 8 bases agree with TRBD2. In germline, CDR1 is SGHRS, CDR2 YFSETQ. V shed 0 bases and J 2 bases; nucleotides not matched to a gene: 4. The CDR3 contains 16 residues. CDR3 protein: CASSLGSGGTYNEQFF. CDR3 coding DNA: TGCGCCAGCAGCTTGGGAAGCGGGGGAACCTACAATGAGCAGTTCTTC.

The V and J genes are TRBV27 and TRBJ1-2, with D perhaps TRBD1 (6 bases). This CDR3 region has 14 residues. Deletions cut 6 bases from V and 6 bases from J, with 17 bases between. The germline gives CDR1 MNHEY, CDR2 SMNVEV (reference sequence). CDR3 coding DNA: TGTGCCAGCAGACCGACGGGGGGCGGGGATGGCTACACCTTC. It yields the protein CASRPTGGGDGYTF.

V usage is TRBV2 and J usage is TRBJ2-3, with D possibly matching TRBD2 (6 bases). The CDR3 sequence is 15 residues long. The germline V gene encodes CDR1 SNHLY and CDR2 FYNNEI. V lost 6 bases and J lost 4, with 17 bases in between. CDR3 residues: CASRLGLAGADTQYF. The CDR3 DNA follows: TGTGCCAGCAGGTTGGGACTCGCCGGCGCAGATACGCAGTATTTT. Based on the CDR3 plus reference TRBV2 and TRBJ2-3, the full variable domain is EPEVTQTPSHQVTQMGQEVILRCVPISNHLYFYWYRQILGQKVEFLVSFYNNEISEKSEIFDDQFSVERPDGSNFTLKIRSTKLEDSAMYFCASRLGLAGADTQYFGPGTRLTVL.

V and J are TRBV9 and TRBJ2-3; a weak D match, TRBD2 (8 bases). Germline CDR1 SGDLS, CDR2 YYNGEE. The CDR3 is 18 amino acids. V lost 3 bases, J lost 4 bases, and 24 bases lay in between. CDR3 sequence: CASSANRFSGDSADTQYF. CDR3 coding DNA: TGTGCCAGCAGCGCCAATCGATTTAGCGGGGACAGCGCAGATACGCAGTATTTT.